This TCR beta chain appears in the sequencing data of a study of T cells in localized non-small cell lung cancer. Points from the study as a whole: Because sequencing included only one region (of the tumor), heterogeneity remains possible. Exceeding tumor, uninvolved adjacent lung had the highest T cell clonality. Higher adjacent-lung clonality was associated with shorter survival. Out of the top 100 tumor clones, a median approximately 57 were seen in adjacent lung.

The CDR3 loop spans 17 amino acids. The V and J ends lost 1 base and 0 bases, in that order; junction bases with no gene match: 3. Germline CDR1 is LNHDA and CDR2 is SQIVND (reference sequence). Produced via immunoSEQ multiplex PCR; TCRdb's table is partial and in-frame only. The sample lists a few thousand clones, about 30% occurring once. A word on this clone: The antigen remains undetermined.

Material: lung tumor tissue, obtained before any cancer treatment. This clonotype originated in a male donor at least 60 years old with stage I lung adenocarcinoma. V is TRBV19 and J is TRBJ1-6; the match to TRBD1 covers 7 bases. DNA of the CDR3: TGTGCCAGTAGTATAGGACAGGGAAGCTCCTATAATTCACCCCTCCACTTT. Its translation: CASSIGQGSSYNSPLHF.